The 30 T cell receptor beta chains presented below share a single source sample, sequenced in a study of T cell repertoires in cytomegalovirus infection. TCRdb re-derived calls from the reads in MiXCR, one entry per CDR3 protein. The sample includes 200,000 or so distinct CDR3 sequences, 28% of them seen just once. Sequences were obtained from PBMCs. The receptor source for this set is a human donor in good health (CMV status not recorded). Some clones in this sample may be carry-over from other donors' samples.

CDR3 residues: CASSQEGGGYDSYEQYF. CDR3 DNA: TGCGCCAGCAGCCAAGAGGGGGGGGGTTATGACTCCTACGAGCAGTACTTC. This chain joins TRBV4-3 and TRBJ2-7; TRBD2 matches 7 bases. The germline V gene encodes CDR1 LGHNA and CDR2 YSLEER. V dropped 0 bases and J dropped 0; count of bases not matched to a gene: 8. The CDR3 consists of 17 residues.

The chain is built from TRBV11-2 and TRBJ1-1; D is ambiguous. The CDR3 runs 15 residues. The germline V and J ends were trimmed by 2 bases and 0 bases, with 10 bases remaining between them. Germline-derived CDR1 and CDR2 are SGHAT and FQNNGV. The chain's CDR3 is CASSLRVALNTEAFF. The CDR3 DNA sequence: TGTGCCAGCAGCTTAAGAGTCGCATTGAACACTGAAGCTTTCTTT.

The chain carries TRBV13 and TRBJ1-1; D possibly corresponds to TRBD1 (5 bases). Trimming took off 4 bases at V and 4 bases at J, with 22 bases between the two ends. This CDR3 region has 17 residues. Germline CDR1 reads PRHDT; CDR2 reads FYEKMQ (reference sequence). The CDR3 sequence is CASSSGGTGDSGTEAFF. In DNA, the CDR3 is TGTGCCAGCAGCTCGGGGGGGACGGGGGACTCGGGCACTGAAGCTTTCTTT.

This clonotype was counted only a few times. The chain links TRBV7-4 to TRBJ1-2; perhaps TRBD1 as D (5 bases). The germline CDR1 and CDR2 sequences are SGHVT and SQSDAQ. The ends were cut back, 3 bases at V and 3 bases at J, with 14 bases in the middle. The CDR3 is 15 residues long. CDR3 loop: CASSFVAGSDYGYTF. The CDR3 coding sequence is TGTGCCAGCAGCTTTGTGGCAGGGTCAGACTATGGCTACACCTTC.

This clonotype was found once. A read error may produce the germline difference seen at one junction end. The CDR3 loop is CASSFASGLRTGELFF. CDR3 nucleotide sequence: TGCGCCAGCAGCTTCGCGAGCGGGTTGAGGACCGGGGAGCTGTTTTTT. This rearrangement joins TRBV11-3 to TRBJ2-2; D is perhaps TRBD2 (6 bases). Germline V gene sequence: CDR1 SGHNT, CDR2 YENEEA. The CDR3 totals 16 residues.

This clonotype was counted only a few times. This sequence joins TRBV12-3 or TRBV12-4 and TRBJ1-1; 9 bases match TRBD1. V lost 5 bases, J lost 6 bases, and 7 bases stayed unmatched. The CDR3 is 14 residues long. CDR3 nucleotides: TGTGCCAGCAGTAGGACAGGGGCATCCGCTGAAGCTTTCTTT. This gives the protein CASSRTGASAEAFF.

This clonotype was seen only a few times. CDR3 sequence (DNA): TGTGCCTGGAGTCCTCCCCTGGGGGGGTCCGGGCGTACGCAGTATTTT. It specifies CAWSPPLGGSGRTQYF. V usage is TRBV30 and J usage is TRBJ2-3, with 7 positions matching TRBD2. The CDR3 consists of 16 residues. The trim removed 2 bases at V and 8 bases at J, leaving 16 bases unmatched. The V gene's germline CDR1 is GTSNPN and CDR2 SVGIG (reference sequence).

The rearrangement joins TRBV25-1 to TRBJ2-1, with D maybe TRBD2 (6 bases). CDR1 is MGHDK, CDR2 SYGVNS, per germline. V lost 3 bases and J 7 bases, leaving 19 bases between the germline ends. The CDR3 has 16 residues. CDR3 sequence: CASSDIGGGTRNEQFF. CDR3 sequence (DNA): TGTGCCAGCAGTGATATCGGCGGCGGGACGAGGAATGAGCAGTTCTTC.

The sample holds a few counts of this clonotype. Relative to the germline gene, one junction end is altered; a read error may explain this. The chain combines TRBV9 with TRBJ2-3; D might be TRBD2 (5 bases). The CDR3 has 15 residues. Germline V lookup: CDR1 SGDLS, CDR2 YYNGEE. The CDR3, as DNA: TGTGCCAGCACCTCATCGGGATTTTACACAGATATGCAGTATTTT. Its protein product is CASTSSGFYTDMQYF.

This clonotype occurred a few times. The rearrangement joins TRBV19 to TRBJ2-7; TRBD2 is a possible D gene (5 bases). V dropped 10 bases and J dropped 0 bases, with 16 bases sitting between them. This CDR3 region has 14 residues. The V gene's germline CDR1 is LNHDA and CDR2 SQIVND (reference sequence). The CDR3 region has the DNA TGTGCCACCTCGGTCCAGGACTCCTCCTACGAGCAGTACTTC. Translation gives CATSVQDSSYEQYF.

This sequence joins TRBV29-1 and TRBJ2-3; the D is unclear. The CDR3 loop spans 12 amino acids. Trimming removed 4 bases at V and 6 bases at J, with 11 bases between. Germline CDR1 and CDR2: SQVTM and ANQGSEA. The CDR3 DNA reads TGCAGCGTTGGGAAAGGGTCGGATACGCAGTATTTT. This sequence encodes CSVGKGSDTQYF.

This clonotype has at least ten counts. V usage is TRBV7-9 and J usage is TRBJ1-1; TRBD1 matches 10 bases. With 3 bases clipped from V and 6 bases from J, the junction kept 10 bases outside the gene matches. CDR1 is SEHNR and CDR2 is FQNEAQ in the germline V gene (reference sequence). The CDR3 extends over 16 amino acids. The CDR3 protein is CASSLTGGETGAEAFF. CDR3 nucleotides: TGTGCCAGCAGCTTGACAGGGGGCGAGACCGGTGCTGAAGCTTTCTTT.

The chain links TRBV25-1 to TRBJ2-3; 7 nucleotides match TRBD2. Germline-derived CDR1 and CDR2 are MGHDK and SYGVNS. The CDR3 covers 15 residues. The V segment lost 5 bases and the J segment 6 bases; nucleotides outside the gene matches: 11. The CDR3 loop is CASSKIAGVTDTQYF. The CDR3 region has the DNA TGTGCCAGCAGTAAAATAGCGGGCGTAACGGATACGCAGTATTTT.

V usage is TRBV7-9 and J usage is TRBJ2-3, with D perhaps being TRBD1 or TRBD2 (5 bases each). The V gene lost 0 bases and the J gene lost 10 bases, with 11 bases spanning the gap. The CDR3 covers 13 residues. CDR1 and CDR2 (germline): SEHNR, FQNEAQ (reference sequence). CDR3 sequence: CASSLAGPGSQYF. In DNA, the CDR3 is TGTGCCAGCAGCTTAGCGGGGCCGGGATCGCAGTATTTT.

The rearrangement uses TRBV4-2 and TRBJ2-4; the D gene could be TRBD1 or TRBD2 (6 bases each). CDR3 length: 18 amino acids. V was pared by 4 bases and J by 1 base, with 20 bases between. CDR1 is LGHNA, CDR2 YNFKEQ, per germline. CDR3 nucleotide sequence: TGTGCCAGCAGCCTCCACGGAGGGGGAGAAATGGCCAAAAACATTCAGTACTTC. This translates into CASSLHGGGEMAKNIQYF.

This rearrangement joins TRBV7-2 to TRBJ2-7; no reliable D call. The V and J ends lost 5 bases and 0 bases respectively, with 11 bases between them. The germline V gene has CDR1 SGHTA and CDR2 FQGNSA. The CDR3 has 14 amino acids. Here the CDR3 DNA reads TGTGCCAGCAGCCCCCGGAGCAACTCCTACGAGCAGTACTTC. It yields the protein CASSPRSNSYEQYF.

In this sample, this clonotype turned up many times. The rearrangement joins TRBV7-2 to TRBJ1-1; no clear D gene. The germline CDR1 and CDR2 sequences are SGHTA and FQGNSA. The CDR3 sequence is 14 residues long. V shed 3 bases and J shed 5 bases, with 13 bases lying between them. The CDR3 region is CASSFRPPGTEAFF. The CDR3, as DNA: TGTGCCAGCAGCTTTCGACCTCCGGGGACTGAAGCTTTCTTT.

This clonotype occurred a few times. The chain has TRBV11-2 and TRBJ2-1, with D unresolved. V lost 2 bases and J lost 5, with 10 bases in between. The CDR3 loop spans 14 amino acids. Germline lookup yields CDR1 SGHAT and CDR2 FQNNGV. CDR3 sequence: CASSLNTEDNEQFF. As DNA, the CDR3 is TGTGCCAGCAGCTTAAACACCGAAGACAATGAGCAGTTCTTC.

The sample holds a few counts of this clonotype. This chain uses TRBV6-2 or TRBV6-3 with TRBJ2-7; the D gene is possibly TRBD2 (6 bases). The CDR3 consists of 14 residues. V dropped 3 bases and J dropped 3 bases, with 12 bases sitting between them. Germline V CDR1 and CDR2: MNHEY, SVGEGT. The CDR3 protein is CASSYVSGNYEQYF. The CDR3 coding sequence is TGTGCCAGCAGTTATGTTAGCGGCAACTACGAGCAGTACTTC.

The chain combines TRBV7-9 with TRBJ2-6, with D perhaps matching TRBD2 (6 bases). CDR1 and CDR2 from the germline V gene are SEHNR and FQNEAQ (reference sequence). V gave up 5 bases and J gave up 2 bases, with 16 bases separating them. There are 17 residues in the CDR3. The CDR3 region has the DNA TGTGCCAGCAGCCCAGGTCGGGGGATCCCTGGGGCCAACGTCCTGACTTTC. It encodes CASSPGRGIPGANVLTF.

This chain links TRBV29-1 with TRBJ2-2, with D possibly called TRBD1 or TRBD2 (5 bases each). CDR1 is SQVTM, CDR2 ANQGSEA, per germline. This CDR3 is built from 13 residues. Trimming pared 4 bases from V and 6 bases from J, leaving 12 bases between. The CDR3 loop is CSVAGTWAGELFF. CDR3 sequence (DNA): TGCAGCGTTGCCGGGACCTGGGCCGGGGAGCTGTTTTTT.

This clonotype showed up many times. The DNA for the CDR3 is TGTGCCAGCAGTTTGGCAGGGGGTCCCTATGGCTACACCTTC. It specifies CASSLAGGPYGYTF. The chain recombines TRBV12-3 or TRBV12-4 with TRBJ1-2, with 7 bases matching TRBD1. V shed 3 bases and J 4 bases; nucleotides not matched to a gene: 5. CDR3 size: 14 residues.

This rearrangement joins TRBV7-2 to TRBJ1-1; D unresolved. Trimming left V 10 bases short and J 1 base short, with 10 bases between. Looked up from germline, CDR1 is SGHTA and CDR2 is FQGNSA. This CDR3 contains 12 residues. The chain's CDR3 is CANKRTNTEAFF. The DNA for the CDR3 is TGTGCCAACAAACGTACGAACACTGAAGCTTTCTTT. Full variable domain (outside the CDR3, taken from reference TRBV7-2 and TRBJ1-1): GAGVSQSPSNKVTEKGKDVELRCDPISGHTALYWYRQSLGQGLEFLIYFQGNSAPDKSGLPSDRFSAERTGGSVSTLTIQRTQQEDSAVYLCANKRTNTEAFFGQGTRLTVV.

This sequence joins TRBV15 and TRBJ1-4; D is perhaps TRBD1 (5 bases). CDR1 is LNHNV and CDR2 is YYDKDF in the germline V gene (reference sequence). The CDR3 is 13 amino acids. The germline V and J ends were trimmed by 6 bases and 3 bases, with 8 bases remaining between them. CDR3 residues: CATRAGPNEKLFF. The DNA of the CDR3 is TGTGCCACCAGGGCAGGGCCTAATGAAAAACTGTTTTTT.

This chain uses TRBV2 with TRBJ2-7; D not certain. Looked up from germline, CDR1 is SNHLY and CDR2 is FYNNEI. V was pared by 4 bases and J by 7 bases, with 5 bases between. This CDR3 is built from 10 residues. The CDR3 DNA sequence: TGTGCCAGCAGTGGAAGGGAGCAGTACTTC. Translated: CASSGREQYF.

The chain employs TRBV6-2 or TRBV6-3 and TRBJ1-1, with TRBD1 as a possible D gene (5 bases). Germline lookup yields CDR1 MNHEY and CDR2 SVGEGT. CDR3 length: 15 residues. V was shortened by 6 bases and J by 3 bases, with 17 bases between the two germline ends. The CDR3 bases are TGTGCCAGCAGAAAGGACCCAGGGAGAGACACTGAAGCTTTCTTT. It encodes CASRKDPGRDTEAFF.

In this sample, this clonotype turned up many times. The chain carries TRBV2 and TRBJ2-1; no clear D gene. This CDR3 has 13 residues. Trimming took off 5 bases at V and 5 bases at J, with 10 bases between the two ends. Germline V gene data show CDR1 as SNHLY and CDR2 as FYNNEI. This chain's CDR3 is CASSIGPNNEQFF. For the CDR3, the DNA is TGTGCCAGCAGTATTGGACCCAACAATGAGCAGTTCTTC.

This clonotype was detected many times. The V gene is TRBV12-3 or TRBV12-4, the J gene TRBJ1-5; the D is unclear. The CDR3 consists of 14 residues. With 5 bases removed from V and 0 bases from J, the gap between germline ends came to 8 bases. This CDR3 reads CASSPDRSNQPQHF. The CDR3 DNA reads as TGTGCCAGCAGTCCCGACCGTAGCAATCAGCCCCAGCATTTT.

A remark on this clonotype: It is likely a read error, because the conserved phenylalanine at the end of the CDR3 is missing. The limits of the CDR3 on the DNA are not certain, so only TCRdb's listed CDR3 is given. The chain links TRBV7-3 to TRBJ2-1; the table's D call, TRBD2, has no DNA check behind it. The CDR3 extends over 13 residues, inclusive of both ends. Looked up from germline, CDR1 is SGHTA and CDR2 is FQGTGA. The CDR3 here is CASSYHLARGGAK.

In its sample, this clonotype was seen many times. The chain combines TRBV7-2 with TRBJ1-1; D is possibly TRBD1 (5 bases). V gave up 3 bases and J gave up 8 bases, with 10 bases separating them. Germline CDR1 SGHTA, CDR2 FQGNSA. The CDR3 runs to 12 residues. CDR3 sequence: CASSFVQGEAFF. The CDR3 DNA follows: TGTGCCAGCAGCTTCGTTCAGGGAGAAGCTTTCTTT.